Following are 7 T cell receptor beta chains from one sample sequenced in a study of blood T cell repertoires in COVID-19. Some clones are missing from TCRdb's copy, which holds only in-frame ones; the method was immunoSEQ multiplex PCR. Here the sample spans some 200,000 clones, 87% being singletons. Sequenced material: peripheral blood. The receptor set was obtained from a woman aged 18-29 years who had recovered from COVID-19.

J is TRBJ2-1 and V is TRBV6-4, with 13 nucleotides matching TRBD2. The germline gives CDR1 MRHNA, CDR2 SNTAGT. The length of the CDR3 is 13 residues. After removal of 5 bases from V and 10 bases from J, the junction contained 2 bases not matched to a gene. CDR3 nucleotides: TGTGCCAGCAGTAGACTAGCGGGAGGCGAGCAGTTCTTC. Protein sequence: CASSRLAGGEQFF.

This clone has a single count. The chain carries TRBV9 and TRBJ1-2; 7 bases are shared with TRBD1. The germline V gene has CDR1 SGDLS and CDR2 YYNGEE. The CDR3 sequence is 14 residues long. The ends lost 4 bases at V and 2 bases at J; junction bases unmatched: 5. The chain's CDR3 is CASSRQGLNYGYTF. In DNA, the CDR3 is TGTGCCAGCAGCAGACAGGGCCTCAACTATGGCTACACCTTC.

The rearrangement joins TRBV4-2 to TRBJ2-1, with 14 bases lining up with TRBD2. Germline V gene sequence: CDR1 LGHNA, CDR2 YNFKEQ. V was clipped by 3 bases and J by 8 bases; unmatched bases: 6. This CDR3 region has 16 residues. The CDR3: CASSQSGTSGSDEQFF. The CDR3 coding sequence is TGTGCCAGCAGCCAGAGTGGGACTAGCGGGAGCGATGAGCAGTTCTTC.

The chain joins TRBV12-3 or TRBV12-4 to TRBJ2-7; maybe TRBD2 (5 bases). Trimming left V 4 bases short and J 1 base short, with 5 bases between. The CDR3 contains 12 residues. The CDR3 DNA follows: TGTGCCAGCAGTTCGGGATCCTACGAGCAGTACTTC. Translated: CASSSGSYEQYF.

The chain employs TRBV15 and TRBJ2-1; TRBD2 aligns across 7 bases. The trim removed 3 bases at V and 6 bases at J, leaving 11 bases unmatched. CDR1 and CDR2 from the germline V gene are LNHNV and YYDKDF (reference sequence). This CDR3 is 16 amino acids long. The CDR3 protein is CATSSRTGGLRNEQFF. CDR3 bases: TGTGCCACCAGCAGCCGGACGGGGGGTTTGCGCAATGAGCAGTTCTTC.

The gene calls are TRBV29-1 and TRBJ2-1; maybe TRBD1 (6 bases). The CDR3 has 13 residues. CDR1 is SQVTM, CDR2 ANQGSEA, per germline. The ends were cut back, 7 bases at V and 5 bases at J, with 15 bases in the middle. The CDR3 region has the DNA TGCAGCGCTGATACGGACAGAAACAATGAGCAGTTCTTC. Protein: CSADTDRNNEQFF.

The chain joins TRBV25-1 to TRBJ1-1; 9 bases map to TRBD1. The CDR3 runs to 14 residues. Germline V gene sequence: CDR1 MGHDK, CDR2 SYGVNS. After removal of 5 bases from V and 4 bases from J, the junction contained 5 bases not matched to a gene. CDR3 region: CASSKTGGGTEAFF. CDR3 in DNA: TGTGCCAGCAGTAAGACAGGGGGTGGCACTGAAGCTTTCTTT.